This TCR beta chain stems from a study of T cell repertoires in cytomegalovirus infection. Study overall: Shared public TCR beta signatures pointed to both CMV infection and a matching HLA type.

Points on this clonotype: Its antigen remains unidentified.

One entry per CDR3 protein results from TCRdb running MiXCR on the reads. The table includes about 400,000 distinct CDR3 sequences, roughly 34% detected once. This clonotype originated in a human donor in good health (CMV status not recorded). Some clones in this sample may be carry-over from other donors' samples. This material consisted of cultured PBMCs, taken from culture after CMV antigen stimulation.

The CDR3 loop reads CASSPVGQSSYEQYV. DNA for the CDR3: TGTGCCAGCAGTCCGGTCGGGCAGAGCTCCTACGAGCAGTACGTC. The V gene is TRBV28, the J gene TRBJ2-7; no clear D. V was shortened by 5 bases and J by 0 bases, with 14 bases between the two germline ends. Germline V gives CDR1 MDHEN, CDR2 SYDVKM. This CDR3 has 15 amino acids.